This T cell receptor (beta chain) stems from a study of blood T cell repertoires in COVID-19. The wider study: PBMCs, B-cell-depleted T cells, or T cells provided the cDNA or gDNA that made up the material.

This table comes from immunoSEQ multiplex PCR, and its TCRdb copy is limited to in-frame clones, with some not included. The sample has 450,000 to 500,000 clones; roughly nine tenths are singletons. The CDR3 consists of 16 residues. Germline V gene lookup returns CDR1 SGHDN and CDR2 FVKESK. V was shortened by 5 bases and J by 6 bases, with 20 bases between the two germline ends. Participants had their cohort set by participant-reported clinical history. The clonotype originates from a woman in her sixties who had recovered from COVID-19. This chain joins TRBV14 and TRBJ2-1, with D perhaps TRBD2 (7 bases). The sample taken for sequencing was PBMCs or T cells enriched from blood (not recorded which). The DNA of the CDR3 is TGTGCCAGCAGCGACTGGGGGGGCGATGGGGGCAATGAGCAGTTCTTC. This gives the protein CASSDWGGDGGNEQFF.